These 10 T cell receptor beta chains came from one sample sequenced in a study of blood T cells in healthy people across ages (dated by TCRdb to 2015 to 2017). Library preparation was by 5' RACE. The sample was run on an Illumina HiSeq 2500. The second PCR ran for roughly 7 to 12 cycles and used a J-beta primer mix along with a sample-barcoded 5' primer. TCRdb trimmed public reads at Q25 via fastp, called clones via MiXCR and kept in-frame beta chains. One record per CDR3 amino acid sequence lists the most common genes and DNA. This sample lists some 860,000 distinct CDR3 sequences; roughly three fifths were detected once. The ten largest make up around 24% of the sample. The specimen sequenced was blood. These TCRs come from a man aged 35 to 55 in good health.

V usage is TRBV5-5 and J usage is TRBJ2-5, with no clear D. The CDR3 has 16 amino acids. Germline V lookup: CDR1 SGHKS, CDR2 YYEKEE (reference sequence). V lost 1 base to trimming and J lost 0 bases, with 13 bases between them. CDR3 loop: CASSLLPTSYQETQYF. The CDR3 DNA reads TGTGCCAGCAGCTTGTTACCAACTTCATACCAAGAGACCCAGTACTTC. Using reference TRBV5-5 and TRBJ2-5 for the parts outside the CDR3, the full variable domain is DAGVTQSPTHLIKTRGQQVTLRCSPISGHKSVSWYQQVLGQGPQFIFQYYEKEERGRGNFPDRFSARQFPNYSSELNVNALLLGDSALYLCASSLLPTSYQETQYFGPGTRLLVL.

The J gene is TRBJ1-1, the V gene TRBV20-1, with D unclear. This CDR3 has 12 residues. CDR1 DFQATT and CDR2 SNEGSKA come from the germline V gene (reference sequence). Trimming stripped 5 bases from V and 4 bases from J, with 11 bases between. The CDR3 coding sequence is TGCAGTGCTGGCGACACCGGCACTGAAGCTTTCTTT. It yields the protein CSAGDTGTEAFF.

This chain connects TRBV28 to TRBJ1-2; TRBD1 matches 8 bases. CDR3 size: 15 residues. The germline V gene encodes CDR1 MDHEN and CDR2 SYDVKM. The V segment lost 4 bases and the J segment 3 bases; nucleotides outside the gene matches: 7. CDR3 sequence: CASSSTGGKDYGYTF. In DNA form, the CDR3 reads TGTGCCAGCAGTTCTACAGGGGGAAAGGACTATGGCTACACCTTC.

The rearrangement joins TRBV20-1 to TRBJ2-7; D gene uncertain. The DNA end lines up better with TRBJ2-5; the J call may be wrong. The CDR3 totals 13 residues. CDR1 is DFQATT, CDR2 SNEGSKA, per germline (reference sequence). The CDR3 DNA reads as TGCAGTGCTAATTGGGGTAGCAGGGAGACCCAGTACTTC. It yields the protein CSANWGSRETQYF.

The genes are TRBV4-1 and TRBJ1-5; D not certain. This CDR3 is built from 13 residues. Germline V gene data show CDR1 as MGHRA and CDR2 as YSYEKL. Trimming left V 2 bases short and J 5 bases short, with 7 bases between. In DNA form, the CDR3 reads TGCGCCAGCAGCCAAAATCCGTATCAGCCCCAGCATTTT. Its protein product is CASSQNPYQPQHF.

The rearrangement joins TRBV5-1 to TRBJ2-7; 9 positions match TRBD2. V lost 6 bases, J lost 7 bases, and 17 bases stayed unmatched. CDR1 is SGHRS and CDR2 is YFSETQ in the germline V gene. The CDR3 totals 16 residues. The CDR3 DNA sequence: TGCGCCAGCACCCTGTCAGCGGGGGGTCGTGGCAATGAGCAGTACTTC. Encoded protein: CASTLSAGGRGNEQYF. Full variable domain (outside the CDR3, taken from reference TRBV5-1 and TRBJ2-7): KAGVTQTPRYLIKTRGQQVTLSCSPISGHRSVSWYQQTPGQGLQFLFEYFSETQRNKGNFPGRFSGRQFSNSRSEMNVSTLELGDSALYLCASTLSAGGRGNEQYFGPGTRLTVT.

This clonotype was seen only a few times. The V and J genes are TRBV5-1 and TRBJ2-3; D is undetermined. The CDR3 loop spans 15 amino acids. Per the germline V gene, CDR1 is SGHRS and CDR2 is YFSETQ. Trimming cost V 0 bases and J 5 bases, with 13 bases left between them. CDR3 DNA: TGCGCCAGCAGCTTGGAGGCCCAACCCCTAGATACGCAGTATTTT. This encodes CASSLEAQPLDTQYF.

The gene calls are TRBV28 and TRBJ2-7, with 8 bases lining up with TRBD1. Per germline, CDR1 MDHEN and CDR2 SYDVKM. This CDR3 has 12 amino acids. Germline trimming cut 10 bases from V and 3 bases from J; bases unmatched to any gene: 5. CDR3 loop: CATRTGNYEQYF. CDR3 in DNA: TGTGCCACAAGGACAGGGAACTACGAGCAGTACTTC.

This clonotype was counted between two and nine times. This chain joins TRBV7-2 and TRBJ2-5; D gene ambiguous. CDR1 is SGHTA and CDR2 is FQGNSA in the germline V gene. V gave up 5 bases and J gave up 2 bases, with 15 bases separating them. CDR3 length equals 15 residues. The CDR3 DNA is TGTGCCAGCAGCCTAATGAGTACAAAACAAGAGACCCAGTACTTC. Amino acids: CASSLMSTKQETQYF.

This clonotype was picked up many times. The CDR3 spells CASSQAFGGGAGNEQFF. The CDR3 DNA reads TGCGCCAGCAGCCAAGCTTTTGGCGGGGGGGCCGGGAATGAGCAGTTCTTC. The chain recombines TRBV4-1 with TRBJ2-1, with 9 bases fitting TRBD2. Germline V gives CDR1 MGHRA, CDR2 YSYEKL. The ends lost 1 base at V and 7 bases at J; junction bases unmatched: 11. The CDR3 extends over 17 amino acids.